The 18 T cell receptor beta chains below were found in one sample sequenced in a study of patients and donors after allogeneic stem cell transplantation. TCRdb itself ran the RT-PCR reads through MiXCR, one entry per CDR3 protein. The data contain under 200,000 distinct CDR3 sequences, 30% of them singletons. The sample consisted of blood, either unsorted or a sorted T cell fraction (not recorded which). Source of these receptors: a human donor who was either an allogeneic HSCT recipient or a stem cell or donor lymphocyte infusion donor (not recorded which). It is not recorded whose cells these are; they may come from a transplant donor.

This chain uses TRBV25-1 with TRBJ1-5, with a tentative D call TRBD1 (5 bases). Germline V CDR1 and CDR2: MGHDK, SYGVNS. This CDR3 has 14 residues. With 6 bases removed from V and 5 bases from J, the gap between germline ends came to 14 bases. CDR3 region: CASRGQGIDQPQHF. In DNA form, the CDR3 reads TGTGCCAGCAGGGGGCAGGGAATCGATCAGCCCCAGCATTTT. Together with reference TRBV25-1 and TRBJ1-5, the CDR3 gives the full variable domain: EADIYQTPRYLVIGTGKKITLECSQTMGHDKMYWYQQDPGMELHLIHYSYGVNSTEKGDLSSESTVSRIRTEHFPLTLESARPSHTSQYLCASRGQGIDQPQHFGDGTRLSIL.

V gene TRBV28 combines with J gene TRBJ2-7, with a possible D match to TRBD2 (7 bases). V was cut by 8 bases and J by 2 bases, with 16 bases left in between. The CDR3 loop spans 14 amino acids. Germline CDR1 MDHEN, CDR2 SYDVKM. This CDR3 reads CASGGAGPPYEQYF. In DNA, the CDR3 is TGTGCCAGCGGGGGGGCGGGACCCCCCTACGAGCAGTACTTC.

The chain couples TRBV24-1 to TRBJ2-7, with D uncertain. The CDR3 totals 15 residues. Germline loops: CDR1 KGHDR, CDR2 SFDVKD. Trimming shortened V by 3 bases and J by 9 bases, and 20 bases separated the two germline ends. In nucleotides, the CDR3 is TGTGCCACCAGTGATGCCCCTCGTGAGCAATTGGTGCAGTACTTC. Translating it yields CATSDAPREQLVQYF.

The V gene is TRBV27, the J gene TRBJ1-5; a possible D gene is TRBD1 (6 bases). The CDR3 loop spans 14 amino acids. Germline lookup yields CDR1 MNHEY and CDR2 SMNVEV (reference sequence). V lost 2 bases, J lost 4 bases, and 9 bases lay in between. The CDR3 loop reads CASSLERGNQPQHF. As DNA, the CDR3 is TGTGCCAGCAGTTTAGAGAGGGGGAATCAGCCCCAGCATTTT.

The genes are TRBV4-3 and TRBJ2-7, with TRBD1 matching over 9 bases. Germline V gives CDR1 LGHNA, CDR2 YSLEER. Germline trimming cut 5 bases from V and 2 bases from J; bases unmatched to any gene: 4. This CDR3 spans 14 amino acids. The CDR3, as DNA: TGCGCCAGCAGCATGAGGACAGGGGCCTACGAGCAGTACTTC. It encodes CASSMRTGAYEQYF.

This sequence joins TRBV18 and TRBJ1-2, with D possibly matching TRBD1 (5 bases). V dropped 2 bases and J dropped 8 bases, with 18 bases sitting between them. The CDR3 length is 15 residues. Germline assignment: CDR1 KGHSH and CDR2 LQKENI. Written as DNA, the CDR3 is TGTGCCAGCTCACCAGTTAGCCTAGGCACAGGAGGCTACACCTTC. It translates to CASSPVSLGTGGYTF.

This clonotype was counted a single time. The chain joins TRBV7-9 to TRBJ2-4, with a tentative D call TRBD2 (5 bases). The germline V and J ends were trimmed by 3 bases and 3 bases, with 12 bases remaining between them. CDR1 is SEHNR, CDR2 FQNEAQ, per germline (reference sequence). The CDR3 is 15 residues long. The CDR3 spells CASSLYGINKNIQYF. The CDR3 nucleotides read TGTGCCAGCAGCTTGTACGGGATTAACAAAAACATTCAGTACTTC.

The chain links TRBV7-2 to TRBJ2-3; a possible D gene is TRBD1 (7 bases). This CDR3 region has 15 residues. Germline CDR1 SGHTA, CDR2 FQGNSA. V gave up 5 bases and J gave up 3 bases, with 15 bases separating them. The CDR3, as DNA: TGTGCCAGCAGCCCCCAGGGGGGTCAGACAGATACGCAGTATTTT. Its translation is CASSPQGGQTDTQYF.

This chain connects TRBV10-3 to TRBJ2-3; D uncertain. The CDR3 consists of 12 residues. Trimming removed 9 bases at V and 2 bases at J, with 9 bases between. The germline V gene has CDR1 ENHRY and CDR2 SYGVKD. The CDR3 bases are TGTGCCATGGGCGGACCCACAGATACGCAGTATTTT. Translated: CAMGGPTDTQYF.

This chain connects TRBV12-3 or TRBV12-4 to TRBJ2-1, with TRBD1 as a possible D gene (5 bases). Trimming cost V 3 bases and J 0 bases, with 9 bases left between them. This CDR3 comprises 15 residues. The CDR3: CASSFVRGSYNEQFF. DNA of the CDR3: TGTGCCAGCAGTTTCGTAAGGGGCTCCTACAATGAGCAGTTCTTC.

This clonotype was detected ten times or more. The chain combines TRBV15 with TRBJ1-2; D is uncertain. CDR3 length: 15 residues. Trimming removed 2 bases at V and 5 bases at J, with 15 bases between. The V gene's germline CDR1 is LNHNV and CDR2 YYDKDF (reference sequence). CDR3 region: CATSRSRQVSYGYTF. The CDR3 bases are TGTGCCACCAGCAGAAGTAGACAAGTCTCTTATGGCTACACCTTC.

This clonotype was seen only a few times. This chain uses TRBV12-3 or TRBV12-4 with TRBJ1-5; D perhaps matches TRBD1 (6 bases). V dropped 4 bases and J dropped 2 bases, with 15 bases sitting between them. CDR3 size: 16 residues. CDR3 DNA: TGTGCCAGCAGTTGGAGGCCGAGACAGGGCAATCAGCCCCAGCATTTT. It is translated as CASSWRPRQGNQPQHF.

This clonotype occurred a few times. The CDR3 protein is CSAREVGPGELFF. The CDR3 nucleotides are TGCAGTGCTAGAGAAGTGGGGCCCGGGGAGCTGTTTTTT. The chain has TRBV20-1 and TRBJ2-2, with a possible D match to TRBD1 (5 bases). The germline gives CDR1 DFQATT, CDR2 SNEGSKA (reference sequence). The V and J ends lost 0 bases and 6 bases respectively, with 8 bases between them. CDR3 size: 13 residues.

The chain links TRBV7-2 to TRBJ1-2, with D perhaps TRBD1 (6 bases). V was pared by 1 base and J by 12 bases, with 24 bases between. CDR1 SGHTA and CDR2 FQGNSA come from the germline V gene. The CDR3 has 16 amino acids. The chain's CDR3 is CASSLGPLTGGGLNTF. Here the CDR3 DNA reads TGTGCCAGCAGCTTAGGGCCTCTAACAGGAGGGGGTTTAAACACCTTC.

This clonotype came up a few times. This rearrangement joins TRBV25-1 to TRBJ2-7, with TRBD1 matching 10 bases. The CDR3 spans 14 residues. CDR1 is MGHDK and CDR2 is SYGVNS in the germline V gene. Trimming cost V 1 base and J 6 bases; bases outside gene matches: 3. This chain's CDR3 is CASSEWDRGGEQYF. The CDR3 DNA is TGTGCCAGCAGTGAATGGGACAGGGGAGGCGAGCAGTACTTC.

The CDR3 bases are TGTGCCAGCAGCCCACGGGTTCCGCGATACACCGGGGAGCTGTTTTTT. Translation: CASSPRVPRYTGELFF. The chain joins TRBV5-5 to TRBJ2-2; D not certain. The CDR3 covers 16 residues. Trimming cost V 4 bases and J 3 bases, with 16 bases left between them. Germline values: CDR1 SGHKS, CDR2 YYEKEE (reference sequence).

This chain uses TRBV18 with TRBJ2-3; D unclear. Trimming stripped 0 bases from V and 7 bases from J, with 11 bases between. The CDR3 consists of 14 residues. Germline CDR1 reads KGHSH; CDR2 reads LQKENI. The CDR3 nucleotides read TGTGCCAGCTCACCACCGAGGCTAGGCTATACGCAGTATTTT. Its translation is CASSPPRLGYTQYF.

This clonotype was seen a few times. The CDR3, as DNA: TGTGCCAGCAGCCGAGCTAGCGGGATGTCCTACGAGCAGTACTTC. Translated: CASSRASGMSYEQYF. V usage is TRBV3-1 and J usage is TRBJ2-7, with TRBD2 identical over 9 bases. Germline V gene lookup returns CDR1 LGHDT and CDR2 YNNKEL (reference sequence). The CDR3 is made up of 15 amino acids. V was pared by 4 bases and J by 1 base, with 5 bases of the junction left unmatched.